This T cell receptor beta chain was sequenced in a study of early T cells in non-severe SARS-CoV-2 infection. The CDR3 runs 15 residues. Trimming left V 2 bases short and J 9 bases short, with 17 bases between. The germline CDR1 and CDR2 sequences are MNHEY and SVGAGI. Study observations and caveats: Matching against VDJdb likely underestimated virus-specific expansions, favoring anti-spike CD8.

This clonotype was seen many times. Its antigen is undetermined. Each single cDNA molecule received a unique molecular identifier. TCRdb recomputed calls from the 5' RACE reads with MiXCR, one row per CDR3 protein. In the table there are about 80,000 distinct CDR3 sequences, 5% of which are singletons. The sample in question was whole blood, obtained at baseline. The receptor was derived from an adult who was a healthcare worker with PCR-confirmed SARS-CoV-2 infection or an uninfected control (not recorded which). This sequence joins TRBV6-5 and TRBJ2-4; possibly TRBD2 for D (6 bases). CDR3 amino acids: CASSYSGFSRAIQYF. DNA of the CDR3: TGTGCCAGCAGTTACAGCGGGTTCTCAAGAGCCATTCAGTACTTC.